A single sample is the source of the 12 T cell receptor beta chains below, sequenced in a study of shared clonotypes between healthy human individuals. This table comes from immunoSEQ multiplex PCR, and its TCRdb copy is limited to in-frame clones, with some not included. The sample includes some 2,100,000 clones, approximately 95% of them seen just once. Input material: naive CD4+ T cells sorted from blood. Indicated subset: CD45RA+ positively selected. These receptors originate from a man younger than 30 in good health.

The V gene is TRBV7-9, the J gene TRBJ1-5; TRBD1 might be the D (5 bases). This CDR3 has 14 amino acids. The V and J ends lost 0 bases and 7 bases respectively, with 10 bases between them. The germline gives CDR1 SEHNR, CDR2 FQNEAQ (reference sequence). Here the CDR3 DNA reads TGTGCCAGCAGCTTAGCAGGGGATGGGCAGCCCCAGCATTTT. As protein: CASSLAGDGQPQHF. The variable domain in full, with the rest retrieved from reference TRBV7-9 and TRBJ1-5, is DTGVSQNPRHKITKRGQNVTFRCDPISEHNRLYWYRQTLGQGPEFLTYFQNEAQLEKSRLLSDRFSAERPKGSFSTLEIQRTEQGDSAMYLCASSLAGDGQPQHFGDGTRLSIL.

The chain is built from TRBV19 and TRBJ1-2, with TRBD1 identical over 7 bases. The length of the CDR3 is 10 residues. Germline assignment: CDR1 LNHDA and CDR2 SQIVND (reference sequence). The V segment lost 10 bases and the J segment 8 bases; nucleotides outside the gene matches: 4. DNA of the CDR3: TGTGCCACACAGGGGTACGGCTACACCTTC. It translates to CATQGYGYTF.

V is TRBV30 and J is TRBJ1-5, with a tentative D call TRBD1 (5 bases). This CDR3 comprises 14 residues. Trimming removed 1 base from V and 3 bases from J, with 10 bases in between. Per the germline V gene, CDR1 is GTSNPN and CDR2 is SVGIG (reference sequence). CDR3 sequence (DNA): TGTGCCTGGAGTGGGGGGGGGACCAATCAGCCCCAGCATTTT. Encoded protein: CAWSGGGTNQPQHF.

The chain carries TRBV13 and TRBJ2-3; D possibly corresponds to TRBD1 (5 bases). This CDR3 spans 16 amino acids. Per the germline V gene, CDR1 is PRHDT and CDR2 is FYEKMQ (reference sequence). The V end was cut by 4 bases, the J end by 1 base, with 15 bases between. CDR3 nucleotides: TGTGCCAGCAGCTCCGCGGCAGGGCCCGGCACAGATACGCAGTATTTT. Its translation is CASSSAAGPGTDTQYF.

The chain joins TRBV10-2 to TRBJ2-7; 10 bases align to TRBD2. The CDR3 spans 14 residues. Germline values: CDR1 WSHSY, CDR2 SAAADI. Unmatched junction bases numbered 5, after V lost 5 bases and J lost 4 bases. The CDR3 region has the DNA TGCGCCAGCAGTAGCGGGAGGGCCCGGTACGAGCAGTACTTC. Amino acids: CASSSGRARYEQYF.

This chain joins TRBV6-5 and TRBJ1-1; D perhaps matches TRBD1 (5 bases). This CDR3 spans 14 amino acids. The germline V and J ends were trimmed by 6 bases and 1 base, with 12 bases remaining between them. CDR1 and CDR2 from the germline V gene are MNHEY and SVGAGI. The CDR3 region is CASRAQVSNTEAFF. The CDR3, as DNA: TGTGCCAGCAGGGCACAGGTTTCGAACACTGAAGCTTTCTTT.

The CDR3 DNA follows: TGTGCCAGTAGTAGGCTGGAAGGGGCATATGAAGCTTTCTTT. Its protein is CASSRLEGAYEAFF. This chain connects TRBV19 to TRBJ1-1; a weak D match, TRBD1 (5 bases). The V end was cut by 4 bases, the J end by 7 bases, with 16 bases between. This CDR3 contains 14 residues. Germline V lookup: CDR1 LNHDA, CDR2 SQIVND (reference sequence). Using reference TRBV19 and TRBJ1-1 for the parts outside the CDR3, the full variable domain is DGGITQSPKYLFRKEGQNVTLSCEQNLNHDAMYWYRQDPGQGLRLIYYSQIVNDFQKGDIAEGYSVSREKKESFPLTVTSAQKNPTAFYLCASSRLEGAYEAFFGQGTRLTVV.

V usage is TRBV7-9 and J usage is TRBJ2-7, with 9 bases that match TRBD1. The CDR3 sequence is 13 residues long. The V and J ends lost 8 bases and 5 bases, in that order; junction bases with no gene match: 7. Germline CDR1 SEHNR, CDR2 FQNEAQ (reference sequence). This CDR3 is CASLRQGDHEQYF. CDR3 DNA: TGTGCCAGCTTGAGACAGGGGGACCACGAGCAGTACTTC. Supplemented by reference TRBV7-9 and TRBJ2-7, the full variable domain reads DTGVSQNPRHKITKRGQNVTFRCDPISEHNRLYWYRQTLGQGPEFLTYFQNEAQLEKSRLLSDRFSAERPKGSFSTLEIQRTEQGDSAMYLCASLRQGDHEQYFGPGTRLTVT.

CDR3 in amino acids: CASSPETGGNYGYTF. For the CDR3, the DNA is TGTGCCAGCTCACCTGAGACAGGGGGTAACTATGGCTACACCTTC. J is TRBJ1-2 and V is TRBV18, with 9 bases fitting TRBD1. Germline V gene data show CDR1 as KGHSH and CDR2 as LQKENI. V gave up 3 bases and J gave up 1 base; unmatched junction bases: 3. CDR3 length: 15 residues. The full variable domain, with the rest looked up from reference TRBV18 and TRBJ1-2, is NAGVMQNPRHLVRRRGQEARLRCSPMKGHSHVYWYRQLPEEGLKFMVYLQKENIIDESGMPKERFSAEFPKEGPSILRIQQVVRGDSAAYFCASSPETGGNYGYTFGSGTRLTVV.

The gene calls are TRBV2 and TRBJ2-7; a possible D gene is TRBD2 (5 bases). Trimming left V 7 bases short and J 4 bases short, with 14 bases between. The CDR3 sequence is 13 residues long. Per germline, CDR1 SNHLY and CDR2 FYNNEI. The CDR3 DNA reads TGTGCCAGCAATCAGGACTTCTCTTACGAGCAGTACTTC. It translates to CASNQDFSYEQYF.

The chain couples TRBV2 to TRBJ2-1, with D possibly TRBD2 on 5 matching bases. The germline V gene encodes CDR1 SNHLY and CDR2 FYNNEI. The CDR3 runs to 14 residues. V was shortened by 7 bases and J by 8 bases, with 18 bases between the two germline ends. CDR3 coding DNA: TGTGCCAGCAATCGGGGTTGGCTGAGTGATGAGCAGTTCTTC. Encoded protein: CASNRGWLSDEQFF.

This clone was detected only once. This chain links TRBV7-3 with TRBJ1-3; D possibly corresponds to TRBD1 (5 bases). From germline, CDR1 is SGHTA and CDR2 FQGTGA. Trimming left V 1 base short and J 1 base short, with 11 bases between. The CDR3 covers 16 residues. This CDR3 is CASSLKGRVSGNTIYF. In DNA, the CDR3 is TGTGCCAGCAGCTTAAAGGGCAGGGTATCTGGAAACACCATATATTTT.